Given below is one T cell receptor (beta chain) in context. Its antigen is undetermined. In TCRdb, the reads were re-called with MiXCR into one record per CDR3 protein. This table has roughly 20,000 distinct CDR3 sequences, roughly 21% appearing once. Germline assignment: CDR1 MNHEY and CDR2 SMNVEV (reference sequence). Trimming cost V 11 bases and J 7 bases, with 14 bases left between them. The CDR3 runs 11 residues. The data belong to a study of lung T cells in sarcoidosis with Löfgren's syndrome. Turning to the study itself: Repertoire analyses centered on Löfgren's syndrome patients.

General study findings and limits: Multiple Löfgren's syndrome patients reportedly shared TRAV12-1 and TRBV2 CDR3 motifs. Recognition of an unidentified sarcoidosis antigen was only suggested.

The sample consisted of CD4+ T cells from PBMCs. The receptor's source is a human donor with sarcoidosis (Löfgren's syndrome or another form), or a control subject (not recorded which). This chain links TRBV27 with TRBJ2-5; D is perhaps TRBD1 (5 bases). CDR3 in DNA: TGTGCCCGCCCAACAGGATGGACCCAGTACTTC. Residues: CARPTGWTQYF.